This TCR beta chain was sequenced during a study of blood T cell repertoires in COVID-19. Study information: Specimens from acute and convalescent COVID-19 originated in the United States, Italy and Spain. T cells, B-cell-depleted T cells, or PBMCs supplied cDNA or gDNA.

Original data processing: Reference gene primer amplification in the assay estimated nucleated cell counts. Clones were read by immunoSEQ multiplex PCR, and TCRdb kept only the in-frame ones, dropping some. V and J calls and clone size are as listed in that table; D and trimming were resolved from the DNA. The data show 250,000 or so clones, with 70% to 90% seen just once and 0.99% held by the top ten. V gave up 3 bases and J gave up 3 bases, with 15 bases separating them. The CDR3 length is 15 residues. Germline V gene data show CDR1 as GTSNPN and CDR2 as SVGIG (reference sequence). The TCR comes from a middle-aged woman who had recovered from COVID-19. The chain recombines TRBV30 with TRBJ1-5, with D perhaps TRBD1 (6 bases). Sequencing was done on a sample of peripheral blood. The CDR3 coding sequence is TGTGCCTGGAGCGACTATGCAGGGGTCAATCAGCCCCAGCATTTT. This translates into CAWSDYAGVNQPQHF.